This T cell receptor beta chain comes out of a study of blood T cell repertoires in COVID-19. Study context: Nucleic acid was either cDNA or gDNA, and it came from T cells, B-cell-depleted T cells, or PBMCs.

Authors' analysis steps: Amplification of reference gene primers was used by the study to estimate nucleated cell counts. The method was immunoSEQ multiplex PCR; TCRdb's version includes in-frame clones alone and lacks a portion of them. V and J calls and clone size follow that table, whereas D and trimming were derived from the DNA. Counted here are roughly 40,000 clones, about 75% occurring once; the ten biggest clones make up about 8.5%. V lost 2 bases and J 0 bases, leaving 7 bases between the germline ends. CDR3 length: 14 residues. The germline V gene has CDR1 SNHLY and CDR2 FYNNEI. The receptor was derived from an older man with active or convalescent COVID-19. The gene calls are TRBV2 and TRBJ2-5, with no clear D. The material sequenced was peripheral blood. The CDR3 DNA reads as TGTGCCAGCAGTGAAATTCAGTACCAAGAGACCCAGTACTTC. Protein product: CASSEIQYQETQYF. Together with reference TRBV2 and TRBJ2-5, the CDR3 gives the full variable domain: EPEVTQTPSHQVTQMGQEVILRCVPISNHLYFYWYRQILGQKVEFLVSFYNNEISEKSEIFDDQFSVERPDGSNFTLKIRSTKLEDSAMYFCASSEIQYQETQYFGPGTRLLVL.